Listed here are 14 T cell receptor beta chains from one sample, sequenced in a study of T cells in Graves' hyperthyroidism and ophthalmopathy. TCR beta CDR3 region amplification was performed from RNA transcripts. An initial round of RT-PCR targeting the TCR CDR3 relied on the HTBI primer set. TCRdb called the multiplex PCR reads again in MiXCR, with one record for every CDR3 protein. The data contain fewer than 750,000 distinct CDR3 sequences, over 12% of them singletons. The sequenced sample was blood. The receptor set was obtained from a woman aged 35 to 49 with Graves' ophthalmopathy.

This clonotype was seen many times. The CDR3 sequence is CASRTITGRWEQYF. In nucleotides, the CDR3 is TGTGCCAGCAGGACCATAACGGGACGGTGGGAGCAGTACTTC. The chain recombines TRBV28 with TRBJ2-7; possibly TRBD1 or TRBD2 for D (5 bases each). Per the germline V gene, CDR1 is MDHEN and CDR2 is SYDVKM. The CDR3 loop spans 14 amino acids. V lost 6 bases, J lost 7 bases, and 19 bases lay in between.

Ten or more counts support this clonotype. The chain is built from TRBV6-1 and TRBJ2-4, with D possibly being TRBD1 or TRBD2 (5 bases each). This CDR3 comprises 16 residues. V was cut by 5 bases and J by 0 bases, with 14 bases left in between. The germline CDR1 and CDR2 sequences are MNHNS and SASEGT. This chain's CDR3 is CASSPLGTGAKNIQYF. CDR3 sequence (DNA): TGTGCCAGCAGTCCTCTTGGGACGGGAGCCAAAAACATTCAGTACTTC.

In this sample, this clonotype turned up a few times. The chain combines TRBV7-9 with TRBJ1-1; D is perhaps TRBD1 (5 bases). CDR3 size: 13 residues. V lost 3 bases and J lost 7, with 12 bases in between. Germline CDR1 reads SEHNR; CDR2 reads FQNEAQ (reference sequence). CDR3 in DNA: TGTGCCAGCAGCTTCTCAGGGCAGGATGAAGCTTTCTTT. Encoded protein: CASSFSGQDEAFF.

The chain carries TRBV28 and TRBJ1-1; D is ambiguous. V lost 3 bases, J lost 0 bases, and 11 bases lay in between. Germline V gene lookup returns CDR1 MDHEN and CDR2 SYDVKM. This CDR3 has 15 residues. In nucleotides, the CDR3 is TGTGCCAGCAGTTTGGTTTCGGACGTGAACACTGAAGCTTTCTTT. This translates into CASSLVSDVNTEAFF.

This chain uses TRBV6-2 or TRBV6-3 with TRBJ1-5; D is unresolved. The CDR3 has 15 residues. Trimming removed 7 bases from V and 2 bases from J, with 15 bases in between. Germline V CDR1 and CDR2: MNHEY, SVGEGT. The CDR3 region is CASKGEGSRNQPQHF. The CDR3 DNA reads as TGTGCCAGCAAGGGAGAAGGGTCTCGCAATCAGCCCCAGCATTTT.

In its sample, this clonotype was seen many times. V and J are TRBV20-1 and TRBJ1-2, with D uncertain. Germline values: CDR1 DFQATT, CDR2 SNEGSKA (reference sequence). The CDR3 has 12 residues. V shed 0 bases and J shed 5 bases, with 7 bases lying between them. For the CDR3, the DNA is TGCAGTGCTAGAGATAATCTTTATGGCTACACCTTC. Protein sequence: CSARDNLYGYTF.

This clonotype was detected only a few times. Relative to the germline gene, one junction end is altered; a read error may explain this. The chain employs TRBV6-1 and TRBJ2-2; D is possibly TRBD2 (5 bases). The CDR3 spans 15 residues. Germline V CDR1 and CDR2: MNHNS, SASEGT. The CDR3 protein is CASSEYLGNTGELLF. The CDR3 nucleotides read TGTGCCAGCAGTGAATACTTAGGGAACACCGGGGAGCTGCTTTTT.

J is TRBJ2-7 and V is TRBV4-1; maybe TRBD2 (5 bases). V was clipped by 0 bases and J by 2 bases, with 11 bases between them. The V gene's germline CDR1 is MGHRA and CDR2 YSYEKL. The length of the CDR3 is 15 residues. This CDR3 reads CASSQERGSPYEQYF. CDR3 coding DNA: TGCGCCAGCAGCCAAGAAAGAGGGAGTCCCTACGAGCAGTACTTC.

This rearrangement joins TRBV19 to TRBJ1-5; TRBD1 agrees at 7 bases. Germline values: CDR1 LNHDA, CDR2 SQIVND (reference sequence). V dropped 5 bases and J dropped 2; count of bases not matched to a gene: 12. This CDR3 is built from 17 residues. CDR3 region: CASSSRQGFWGNQPQHF. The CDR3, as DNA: TGTGCCAGTAGTTCAAGACAGGGCTTCTGGGGCAATCAGCCCCAGCATTTT.

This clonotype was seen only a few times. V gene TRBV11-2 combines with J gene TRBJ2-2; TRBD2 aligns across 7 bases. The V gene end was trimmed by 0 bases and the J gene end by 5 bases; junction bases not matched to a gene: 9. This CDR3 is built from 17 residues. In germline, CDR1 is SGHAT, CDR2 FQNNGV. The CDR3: CASSLEVVLASTGELFF. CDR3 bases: TGTGCCAGCAGCTTAGAAGTAGTACTAGCGAGTACCGGGGAGCTGTTTTTT.

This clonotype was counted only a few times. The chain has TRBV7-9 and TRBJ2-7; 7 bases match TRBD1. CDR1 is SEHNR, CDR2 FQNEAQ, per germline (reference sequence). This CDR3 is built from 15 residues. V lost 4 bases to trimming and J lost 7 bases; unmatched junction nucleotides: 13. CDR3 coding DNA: TGTGCCAGCAGCTCCAGCTATGGGACAGCGAGTGAGCAGTACTTC. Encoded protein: CASSSSYGTASEQYF.

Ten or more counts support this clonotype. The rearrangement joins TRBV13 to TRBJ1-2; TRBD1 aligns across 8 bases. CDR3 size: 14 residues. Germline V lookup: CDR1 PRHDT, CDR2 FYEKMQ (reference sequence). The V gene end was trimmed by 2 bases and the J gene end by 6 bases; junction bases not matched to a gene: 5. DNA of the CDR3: TGTGCCAGCAGCTTAAGGACAGGGATCGATGGCTACACCTTC. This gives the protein CASSLRTGIDGYTF.

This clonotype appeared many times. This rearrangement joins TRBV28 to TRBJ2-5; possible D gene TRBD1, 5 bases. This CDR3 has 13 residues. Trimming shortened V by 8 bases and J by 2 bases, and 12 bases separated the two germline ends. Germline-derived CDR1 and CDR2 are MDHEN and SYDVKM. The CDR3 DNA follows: TGTGCCAGCGGATCGACAGTTCAAGAGACCCAGTACTTC. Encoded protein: CASGSTVQETQYF.

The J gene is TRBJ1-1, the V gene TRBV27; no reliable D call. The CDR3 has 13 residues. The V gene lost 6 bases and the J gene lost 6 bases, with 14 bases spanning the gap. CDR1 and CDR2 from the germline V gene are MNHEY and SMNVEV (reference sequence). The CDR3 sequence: CASRSRPGAEAFF. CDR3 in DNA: TGTGCCAGCAGATCGCGACCTGGAGCTGAAGCTTTCTTT.